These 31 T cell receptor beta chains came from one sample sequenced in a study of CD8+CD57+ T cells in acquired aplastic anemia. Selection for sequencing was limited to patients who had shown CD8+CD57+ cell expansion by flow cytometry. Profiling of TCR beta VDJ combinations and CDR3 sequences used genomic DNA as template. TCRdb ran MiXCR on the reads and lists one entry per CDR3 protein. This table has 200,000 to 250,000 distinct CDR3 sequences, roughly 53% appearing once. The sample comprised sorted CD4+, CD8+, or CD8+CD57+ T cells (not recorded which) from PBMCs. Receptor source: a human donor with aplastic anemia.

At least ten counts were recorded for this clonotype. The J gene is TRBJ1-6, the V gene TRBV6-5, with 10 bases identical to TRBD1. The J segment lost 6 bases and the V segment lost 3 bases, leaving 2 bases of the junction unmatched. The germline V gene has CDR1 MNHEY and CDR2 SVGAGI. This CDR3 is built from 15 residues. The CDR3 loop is CASSYGDRGNSPLHF. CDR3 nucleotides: TGTGCCAGCAGTTATGGGGACAGGGGTAATTCACCCCTCCACTTT.

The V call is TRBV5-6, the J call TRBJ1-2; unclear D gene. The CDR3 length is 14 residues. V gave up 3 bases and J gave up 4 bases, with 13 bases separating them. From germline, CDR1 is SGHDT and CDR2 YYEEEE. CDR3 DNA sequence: TGTGCCAGCAGCTCGGGATGGGAAGGCTATGGCTACACCTTC. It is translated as CASSSGWEGYGYTF.

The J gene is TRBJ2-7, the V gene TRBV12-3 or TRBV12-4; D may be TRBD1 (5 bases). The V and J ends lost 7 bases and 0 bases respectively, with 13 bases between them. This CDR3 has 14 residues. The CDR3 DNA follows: TGTGCCAGCACCAAACAGGTTCCCTCCTACGAGCAGTACTTC. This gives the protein CASTKQVPSYEQYF.

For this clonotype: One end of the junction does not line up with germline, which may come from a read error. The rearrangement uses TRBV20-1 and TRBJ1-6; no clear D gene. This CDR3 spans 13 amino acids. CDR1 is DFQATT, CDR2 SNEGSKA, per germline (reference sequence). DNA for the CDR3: TGCAGTGCTAGAGATATAAGGAATTTACCCCTCCACTTT. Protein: CSARDIRNLPLHF.

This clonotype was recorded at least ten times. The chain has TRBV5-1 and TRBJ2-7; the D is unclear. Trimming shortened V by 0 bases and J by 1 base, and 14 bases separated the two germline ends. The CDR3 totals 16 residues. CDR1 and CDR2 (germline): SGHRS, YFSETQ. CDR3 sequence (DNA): TGCGCCAGCAGCTTGGGGCACACCCCTGGGTCCTACGAGCAGTACTTC. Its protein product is CASSLGHTPGSYEQYF. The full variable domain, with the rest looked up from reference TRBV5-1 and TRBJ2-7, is KAGVTQTPRYLIKTRGQQVTLSCSPISGHRSVSWYQQTPGQGLQFLFEYFSETQRNKGNFPGRFSGRQFSNSRSEMNVSTLELGDSALYLCASSLGHTPGSYEQYFGPGTRLTVT.

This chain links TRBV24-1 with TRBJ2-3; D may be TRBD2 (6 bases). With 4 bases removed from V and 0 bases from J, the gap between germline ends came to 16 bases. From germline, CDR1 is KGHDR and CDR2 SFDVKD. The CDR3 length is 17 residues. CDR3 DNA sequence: TGTGCCACCAGTGACCGGCGGAGGAGCGGGAGCACAGATACGCAGTATTTT. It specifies CATSDRRRSGSTDTQYF.

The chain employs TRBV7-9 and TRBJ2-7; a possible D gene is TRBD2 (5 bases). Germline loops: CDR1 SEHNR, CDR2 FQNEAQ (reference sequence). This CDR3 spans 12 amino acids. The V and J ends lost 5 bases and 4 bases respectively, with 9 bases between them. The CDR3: CASSEGPYEQYF. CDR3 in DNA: TGTGCCAGCAGCGAGGGCCCATACGAGCAGTACTTC.

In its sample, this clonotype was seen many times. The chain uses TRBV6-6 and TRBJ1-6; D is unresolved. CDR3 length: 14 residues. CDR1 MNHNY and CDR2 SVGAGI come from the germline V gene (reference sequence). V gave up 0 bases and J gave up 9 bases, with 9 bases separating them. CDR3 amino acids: CASSYSGIGSPLHF. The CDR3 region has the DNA TGTGCCAGCAGTTACTCAGGGATCGGTTCACCCCTCCACTTT.

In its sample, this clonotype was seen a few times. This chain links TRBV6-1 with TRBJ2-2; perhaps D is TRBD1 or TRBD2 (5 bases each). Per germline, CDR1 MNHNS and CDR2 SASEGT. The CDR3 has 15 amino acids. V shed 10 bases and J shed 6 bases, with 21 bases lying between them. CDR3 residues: CATPGWGTGPGELFF. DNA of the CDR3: TGTGCCACGCCGGGTTGGGGTACGGGGCCCGGGGAGCTGTTTTTT.

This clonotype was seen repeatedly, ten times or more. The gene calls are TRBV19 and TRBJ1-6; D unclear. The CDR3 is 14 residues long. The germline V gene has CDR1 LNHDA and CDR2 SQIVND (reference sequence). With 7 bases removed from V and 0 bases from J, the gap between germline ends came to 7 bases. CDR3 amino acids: CASTLSSYNSPLHF. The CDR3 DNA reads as TGTGCCAGTACTCTGAGCTCCTATAATTCACCCCTCCACTTT. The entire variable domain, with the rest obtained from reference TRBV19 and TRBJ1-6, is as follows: DGGITQSPKYLFRKEGQNVTLSCEQNLNHDAMYWYRQDPGQGLRLIYYSQIVNDFQKGDIAEGYSVSREKKESFPLTVTSAQKNPTAFYLCASTLSSYNSPLHFGNGTRLTVT.

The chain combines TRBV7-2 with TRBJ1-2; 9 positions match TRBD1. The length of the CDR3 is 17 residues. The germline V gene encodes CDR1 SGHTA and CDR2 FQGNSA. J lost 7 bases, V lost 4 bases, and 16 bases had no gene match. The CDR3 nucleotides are TGTGCCAGCAGCTCGACCGGGACAGGGTCACTTAGGGCTGGCTACACCTTC. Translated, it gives CASSSTGTGSLRAGYTF.

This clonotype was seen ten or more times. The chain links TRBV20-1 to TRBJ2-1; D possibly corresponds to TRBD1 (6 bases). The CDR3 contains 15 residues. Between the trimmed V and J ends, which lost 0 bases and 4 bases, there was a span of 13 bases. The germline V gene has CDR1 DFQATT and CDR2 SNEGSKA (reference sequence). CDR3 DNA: TGCAGTGCTAGAGACGACAGGAGACTTTACAATGAGCAGTTCTTC. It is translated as CSARDDRRLYNEQFF.

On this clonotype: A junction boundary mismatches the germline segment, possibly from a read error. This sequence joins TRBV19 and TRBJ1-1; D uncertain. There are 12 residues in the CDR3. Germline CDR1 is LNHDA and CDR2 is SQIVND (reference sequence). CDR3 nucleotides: TGTGCCAGTAGTGTAGGGAACGCTGAAGCTTTCTTT. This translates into CASSVGNAEAFF.

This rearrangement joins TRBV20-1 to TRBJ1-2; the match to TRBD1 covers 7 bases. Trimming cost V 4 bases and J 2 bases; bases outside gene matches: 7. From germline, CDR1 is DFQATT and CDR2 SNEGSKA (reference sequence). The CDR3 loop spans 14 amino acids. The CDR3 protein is CSANSQGPNYGYTF. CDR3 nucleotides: TGCAGTGCTAACTCACAGGGGCCAAACTATGGCTACACCTTC.

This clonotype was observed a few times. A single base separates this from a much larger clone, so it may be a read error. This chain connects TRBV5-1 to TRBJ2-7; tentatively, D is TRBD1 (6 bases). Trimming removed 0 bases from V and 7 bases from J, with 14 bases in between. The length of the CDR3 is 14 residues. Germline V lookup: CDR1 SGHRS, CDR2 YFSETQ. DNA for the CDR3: TGCGCCAGCAGCTTGGGACAGGTAGACAATGAGCAGTACTTC. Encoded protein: CASSLGQVDNEQYF.

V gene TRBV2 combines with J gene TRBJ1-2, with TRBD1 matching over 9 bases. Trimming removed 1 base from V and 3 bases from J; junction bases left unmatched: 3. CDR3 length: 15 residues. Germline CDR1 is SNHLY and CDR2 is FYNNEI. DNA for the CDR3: TGTGCCAGCAGTGAAGGGACAGGGGCGGACTATGGCTACACCTTC. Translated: CASSEGTGADYGYTF.

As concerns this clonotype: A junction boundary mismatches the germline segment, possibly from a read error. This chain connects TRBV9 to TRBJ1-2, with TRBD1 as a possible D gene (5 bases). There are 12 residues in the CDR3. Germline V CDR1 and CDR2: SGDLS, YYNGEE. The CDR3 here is CASSGQRSGCTF. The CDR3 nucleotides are TGTGCCAGCAGCGGACAGAGGTCTGGCTGCACCTTC.

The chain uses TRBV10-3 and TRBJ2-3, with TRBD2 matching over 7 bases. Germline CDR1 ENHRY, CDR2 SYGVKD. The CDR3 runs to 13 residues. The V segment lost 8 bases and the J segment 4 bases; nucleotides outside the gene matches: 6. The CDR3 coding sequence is TGTGCCATCGGGAGGGGCCAGTCAGATACGCAGTATTTT. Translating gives CAIGRGQSDTQYF.

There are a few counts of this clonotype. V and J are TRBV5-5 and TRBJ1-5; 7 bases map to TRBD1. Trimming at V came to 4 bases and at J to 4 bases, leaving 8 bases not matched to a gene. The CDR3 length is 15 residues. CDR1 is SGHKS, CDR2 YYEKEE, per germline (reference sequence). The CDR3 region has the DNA TGTGCCAGCAGCCGGGGACAGCTTGGGAATCAGCCCCAGCATTTT. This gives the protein CASSRGQLGNQPQHF.

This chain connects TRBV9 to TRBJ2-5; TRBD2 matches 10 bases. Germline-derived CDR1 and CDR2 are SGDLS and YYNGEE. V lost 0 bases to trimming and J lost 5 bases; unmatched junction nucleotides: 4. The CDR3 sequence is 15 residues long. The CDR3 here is CASSVEGTSAETQYF. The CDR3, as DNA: TGTGCCAGCAGCGTAGAGGGGACTAGCGCGGAGACCCAGTACTTC.

The CDR3 region is CSANSAGFYEQYF. CDR3 bases: TGCAGTGCCAACAGCGCGGGATTCTACGAGCAGTACTTC. This rearrangement joins TRBV20-1 to TRBJ2-7, with D possibly being TRBD2 (6 bases). The CDR3 totals 13 residues. V was trimmed by 6 bases and J by 3 bases, leaving 15 bases between them. Germline CDR1 DFQATT, CDR2 SNEGSKA (reference sequence).

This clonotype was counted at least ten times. The CDR3 nucleotides are TGTGCCAGCAGCTTAATGTCTAACCCCAACAATGAGCAGTTCTTC. Encoded protein: CASSLMSNPNNEQFF. This sequence joins TRBV7-2 and TRBJ2-1; D is unclear. The V end was cut by 2 bases, the J end by 5 bases, with 13 bases between. Germline V gives CDR1 SGHTA, CDR2 FQGNSA. The CDR3 has 15 residues.

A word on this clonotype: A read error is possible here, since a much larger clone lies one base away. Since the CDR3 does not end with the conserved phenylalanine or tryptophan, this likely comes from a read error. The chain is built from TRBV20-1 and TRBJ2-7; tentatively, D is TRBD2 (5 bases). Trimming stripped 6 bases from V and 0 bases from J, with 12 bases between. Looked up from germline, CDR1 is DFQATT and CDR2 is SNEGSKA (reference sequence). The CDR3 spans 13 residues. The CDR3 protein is CSAAKAASYEQYL. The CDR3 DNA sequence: TGCAGTGCAGCAAAAGCGGCCTCCTACGAGCAGTACCTC.

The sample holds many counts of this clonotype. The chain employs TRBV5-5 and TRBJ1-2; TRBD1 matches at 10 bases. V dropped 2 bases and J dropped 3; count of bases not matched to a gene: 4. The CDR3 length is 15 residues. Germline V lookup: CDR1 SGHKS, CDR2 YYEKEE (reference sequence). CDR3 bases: TGTGCCAGCAGCTTAATCGGACAGGGGGACTATGGCTACACCTTC. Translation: CASSLIGQGDYGYTF.

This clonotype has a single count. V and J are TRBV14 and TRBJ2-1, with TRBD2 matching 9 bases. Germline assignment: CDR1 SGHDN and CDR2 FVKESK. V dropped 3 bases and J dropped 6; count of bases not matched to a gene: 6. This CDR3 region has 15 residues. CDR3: CASSHLGLAGNEQFF. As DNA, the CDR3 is TGTGCCAGCAGCCATTTGGGACTAGCAGGCAATGAGCAGTTCTTC.

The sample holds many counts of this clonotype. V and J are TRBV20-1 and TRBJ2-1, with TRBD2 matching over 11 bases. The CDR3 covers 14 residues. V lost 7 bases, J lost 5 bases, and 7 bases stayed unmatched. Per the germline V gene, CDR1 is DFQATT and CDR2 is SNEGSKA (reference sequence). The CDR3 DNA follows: TGCAGTGTCCTGACTAGCGGGGCCGACAATGAGCAGTTCTTC. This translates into CSVLTSGADNEQFF.

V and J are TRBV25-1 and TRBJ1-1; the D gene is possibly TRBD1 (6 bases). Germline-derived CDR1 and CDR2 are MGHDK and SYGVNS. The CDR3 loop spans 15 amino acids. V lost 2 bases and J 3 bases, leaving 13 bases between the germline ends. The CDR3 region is CASSESGEGDTEAFF. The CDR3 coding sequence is TGTGCCAGCAGTGAAAGTGGGGAGGGGGACACTGAAGCTTTCTTT.

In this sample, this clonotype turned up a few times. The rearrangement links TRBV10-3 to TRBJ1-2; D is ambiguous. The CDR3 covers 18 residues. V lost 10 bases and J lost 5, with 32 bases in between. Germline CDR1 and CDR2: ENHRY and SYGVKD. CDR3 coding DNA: TGTGCCACCTACACTCGGGCGGGCACCCTAAACAGCGGATATGGCTACACCTTC. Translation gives CATYTRAGTLNSGYGYTF.

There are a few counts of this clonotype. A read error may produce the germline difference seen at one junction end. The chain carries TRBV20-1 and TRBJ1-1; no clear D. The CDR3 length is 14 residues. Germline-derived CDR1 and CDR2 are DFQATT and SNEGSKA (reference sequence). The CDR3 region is CGARLTSQNTEAFF. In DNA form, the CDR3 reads TGCGGTGCTAGACTCACCTCACAGAACACTGAAGCTTTCTTT.

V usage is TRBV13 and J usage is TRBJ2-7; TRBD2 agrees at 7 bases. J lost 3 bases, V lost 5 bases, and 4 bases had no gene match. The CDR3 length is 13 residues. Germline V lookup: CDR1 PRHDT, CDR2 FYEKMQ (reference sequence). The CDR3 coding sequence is TGTGCCAGCAGCCCCGGGACTAACTACGAGCAGTACTTC. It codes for CASSPGTNYEQYF. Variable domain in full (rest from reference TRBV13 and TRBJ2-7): AAGVIQSPRHLIKEKRETATLKCYPIPRHDTVYWYQQGPGQDPQFLISFYEKMQSDKGSIPDRFSAQQFSDYHSELNMSSLELGDSALYFCASSPGTNYEQYFGPGTRLTVT.

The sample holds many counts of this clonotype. The CDR3 loop reads CASREGNTDTQYF. The CDR3 DNA is TGTGCCAGCAGGGAGGGCAACACAGATACGCAGTATTTT. The V and J genes are TRBV6-5 and TRBJ2-3, with a possible D match to TRBD2 (6 bases). Germline-derived CDR1 and CDR2 are MNHEY and SVGAGI. V dropped 6 bases and J dropped 2 bases, with 9 bases sitting between them. This CDR3 is 13 amino acids long.